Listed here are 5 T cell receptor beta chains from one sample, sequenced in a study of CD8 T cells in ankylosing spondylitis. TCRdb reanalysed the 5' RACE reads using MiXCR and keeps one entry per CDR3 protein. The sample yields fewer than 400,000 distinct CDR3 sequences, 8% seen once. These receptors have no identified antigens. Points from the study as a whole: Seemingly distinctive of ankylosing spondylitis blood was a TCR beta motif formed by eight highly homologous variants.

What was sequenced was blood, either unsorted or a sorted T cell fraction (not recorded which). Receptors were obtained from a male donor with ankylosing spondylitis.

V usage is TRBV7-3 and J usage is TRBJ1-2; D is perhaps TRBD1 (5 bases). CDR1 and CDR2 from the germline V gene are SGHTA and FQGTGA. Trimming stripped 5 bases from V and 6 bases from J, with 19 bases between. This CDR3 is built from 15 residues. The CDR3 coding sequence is TGTGCCAGCAGCCAATCGGGGACGACGGCACATGGCTACACCTTC. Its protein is CASSQSGTTAHGYTF.

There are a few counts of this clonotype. For the CDR3, the DNA is TGTGCCAGCAGTTTTGACAGGGGGCGATACGAGCAGTACTTC. Translation gives CASSFDRGRYEQYF. This chain connects TRBV12-3 or TRBV12-4 to TRBJ2-7, with 10 bases aligning to TRBD1. V lost 3 bases, J lost 4 bases, and 3 bases stayed unmatched. CDR3 length equals 14 residues.

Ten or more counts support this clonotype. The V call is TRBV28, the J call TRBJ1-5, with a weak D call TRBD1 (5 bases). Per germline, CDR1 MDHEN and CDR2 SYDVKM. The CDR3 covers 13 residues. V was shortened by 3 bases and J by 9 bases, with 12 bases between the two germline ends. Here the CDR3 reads CASSFRRGGPQHF. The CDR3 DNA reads TGTGCCAGCAGTTTCCGGCGGGGCGGGCCCCAGCATTTT.

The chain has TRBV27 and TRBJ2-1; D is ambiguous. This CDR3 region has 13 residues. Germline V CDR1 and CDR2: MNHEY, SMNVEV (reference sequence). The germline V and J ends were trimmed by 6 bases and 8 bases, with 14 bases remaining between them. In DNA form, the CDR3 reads TGTGCCAGCAGGGGCCTTACGGGCGATGAGCAGTTCTTC. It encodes CASRGLTGDEQFF.

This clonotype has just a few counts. CDR3 nucleotides: TGTGCCAGCAGCCCCTGGACAGCGACCACCGGGGAGCTGTTTTTT. Translated: CASSPWTATTGELFF. V usage is TRBV7-9 and J usage is TRBJ2-2; TRBD1 might be the D (6 bases). The germline CDR1 and CDR2 sequences are SEHNR and FQNEAQ (reference sequence). This CDR3 has 15 residues. V lost 5 bases and J 4 bases, leaving 14 bases between the germline ends.